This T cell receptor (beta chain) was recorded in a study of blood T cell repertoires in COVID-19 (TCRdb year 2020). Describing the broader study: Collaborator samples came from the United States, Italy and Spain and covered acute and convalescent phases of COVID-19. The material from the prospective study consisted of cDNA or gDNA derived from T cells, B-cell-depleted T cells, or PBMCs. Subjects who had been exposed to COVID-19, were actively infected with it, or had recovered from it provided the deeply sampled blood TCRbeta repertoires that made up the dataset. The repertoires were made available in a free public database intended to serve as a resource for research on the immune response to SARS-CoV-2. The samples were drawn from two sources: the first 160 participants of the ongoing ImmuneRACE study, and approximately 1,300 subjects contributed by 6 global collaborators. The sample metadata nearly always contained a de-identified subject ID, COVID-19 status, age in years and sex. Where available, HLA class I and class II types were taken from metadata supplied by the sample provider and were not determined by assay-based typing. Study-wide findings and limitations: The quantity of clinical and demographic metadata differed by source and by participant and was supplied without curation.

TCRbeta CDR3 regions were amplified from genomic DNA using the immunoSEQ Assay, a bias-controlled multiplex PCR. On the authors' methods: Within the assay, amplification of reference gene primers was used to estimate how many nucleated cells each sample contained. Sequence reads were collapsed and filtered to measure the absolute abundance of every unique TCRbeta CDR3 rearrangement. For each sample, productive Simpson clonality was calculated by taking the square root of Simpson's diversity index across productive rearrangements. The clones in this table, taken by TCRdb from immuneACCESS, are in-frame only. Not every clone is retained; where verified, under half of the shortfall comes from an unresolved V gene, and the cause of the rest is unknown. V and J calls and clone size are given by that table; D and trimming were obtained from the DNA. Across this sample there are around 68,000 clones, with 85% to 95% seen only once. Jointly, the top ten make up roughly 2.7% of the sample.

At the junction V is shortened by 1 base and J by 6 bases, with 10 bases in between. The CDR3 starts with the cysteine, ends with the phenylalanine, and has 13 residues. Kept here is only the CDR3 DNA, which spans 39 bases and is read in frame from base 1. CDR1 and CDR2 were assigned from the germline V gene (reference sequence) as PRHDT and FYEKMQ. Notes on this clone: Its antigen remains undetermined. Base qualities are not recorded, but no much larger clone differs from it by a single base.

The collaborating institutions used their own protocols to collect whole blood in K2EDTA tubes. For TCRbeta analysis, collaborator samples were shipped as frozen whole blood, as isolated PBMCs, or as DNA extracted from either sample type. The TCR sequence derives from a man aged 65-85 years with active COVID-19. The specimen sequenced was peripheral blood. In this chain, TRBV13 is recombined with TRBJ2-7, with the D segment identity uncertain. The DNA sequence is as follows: TGTGCCAGCAGCTTAGCTCCCCCAGGCGAGCAGTACTTC. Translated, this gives CASSLAPPGEQYF.